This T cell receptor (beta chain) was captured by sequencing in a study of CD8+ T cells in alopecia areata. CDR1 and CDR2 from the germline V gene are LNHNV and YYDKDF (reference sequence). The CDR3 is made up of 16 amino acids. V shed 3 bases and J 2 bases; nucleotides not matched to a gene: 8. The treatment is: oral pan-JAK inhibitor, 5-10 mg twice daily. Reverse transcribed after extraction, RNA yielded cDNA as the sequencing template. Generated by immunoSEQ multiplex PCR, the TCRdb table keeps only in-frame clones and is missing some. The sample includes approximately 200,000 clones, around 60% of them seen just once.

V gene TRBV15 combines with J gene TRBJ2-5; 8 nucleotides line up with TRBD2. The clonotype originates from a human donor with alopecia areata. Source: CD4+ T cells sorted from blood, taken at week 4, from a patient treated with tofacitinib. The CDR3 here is CATSSQLAETQETQYF. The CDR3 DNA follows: TGTGCCACCAGCAGTCAACTAGCGGAAACGCAAGAGACCCAGTACTTC.